One and the same sample provided the 28 T cell receptor beta chains below, sequenced in a study of cytomegalovirus exposure and HLA in healthy donors. A multiplex PCR was run with 60 Vbeta primers and 13 Jbeta primers. The table came from immunoSEQ multiplex PCR; TCRdb's copy has only in-frame clones and leaves some out. The data hold approximately 220,000 clones, with roughly 83% observed a single time. Sequenced sample: PBMCs. These receptors were taken from a boy between 2 and 15 years old in good health and CMV-seronegative.

This clone has only a few counts. Other DNA variants within this sample encode the same CDR3. The chain recombines TRBV7-9 with TRBJ2-2; D gene unclear. The CDR3 totals 11 residues. V was shortened by 5 bases and J by 5 bases, with 3 bases between the two germline ends. Germline CDR1 is SEHNR and CDR2 is FQNEAQ (reference sequence). CDR3 sequence (DNA): TGTGCCAGCAGCCTGACCGGGGAGCTGTTTTTT. Its protein product is CASSLTGELFF.

This clone appeared a single time. The chain joins TRBV2 to TRBJ2-7; 8 nucleotides line up with TRBD2. V shed 3 bases, J shed 2 bases, and the junction held 6 bases outside the gene matches. Germline V lookup: CDR1 SNHLY, CDR2 FYNNEI. The CDR3 totals 15 residues. In DNA, the CDR3 is TGTGCCAGCAGTGAGGCTAGCGGGCAGACCTACGAGCAGTACTTC. Amino acid sequence: CASSEASGQTYEQYF.

The chain has TRBV4-1 and TRBJ2-3; a possible D gene is TRBD2 (5 bases). CDR3 length equals 13 residues. Germline lookup yields CDR1 MGHRA and CDR2 YSYEKL. V lost 3 bases to trimming and J lost 4 bases, with 8 bases between them. The CDR3 spells CASSQEAADTQYF. CDR3 bases: TGCGCCAGCAGCCAGGAGGCGGCAGATACGCAGTATTTT.

This clone was seen more than once but under ten times. This chain connects TRBV4-2 to TRBJ2-5, with 10 bases lining up with TRBD2. The J call may be mistaken, given a closer DNA end match to TRBJ2-7. There are 15 residues in the CDR3. The germline V gene has CDR1 LGHNA and CDR2 YNFKEQ. The CDR3, as DNA: TGTGCCAGCAGCCAAGAGTCTAGCGGGAGCTACGAGCAGTACTTC. This gives the protein CASSQESSGSYEQYF.

The gene calls are TRBV4-1 and TRBJ1-1, with D possibly matching TRBD1 (5 bases). V gave up 0 bases and J gave up 8 bases, with 19 bases separating them. Germline V gene lookup returns CDR1 MGHRA and CDR2 YSYEKL. The CDR3 extends over 16 amino acids. In nucleotides, the CDR3 is TGCGCCAGCAGCCAAGAGCAGCTGGGACCCGCGGGGGAAGCTTTCTTT. It specifies CASSQEQLGPAGEAFF.

This clone came up once. The V call is TRBV20-1, the J call TRBJ2-7, with unresolved D. The germline V and J ends were trimmed by 6 bases and 6 bases, with 12 bases remaining between them. The CDR3 is 11 residues long. Germline V gene data show CDR1 as DFQATT and CDR2 as SNEGSKA (reference sequence). DNA for the CDR3: TGCAGTGCCGCGTGGGCCTCCGAGCAGTACTTC. This sequence encodes CSAAWASEQYF.

The rearrangement links TRBV5-4 to TRBJ1-1; no clear D. This CDR3 has 13 amino acids. Germline V gives CDR1 SGHNT, CDR2 YYREEE (reference sequence). The ends were cut back, 3 bases at V and 0 bases at J, with 6 bases in the middle. CDR3 region: CASSSVVNTEAFF. The CDR3 coding sequence is TGTGCCAGCAGCTCCGTAGTGAACACTGAAGCTTTCTTT.

The chain employs TRBV11-2 and TRBJ2-7; 7 bases map to TRBD2. The germline V gene has CDR1 SGHAT and CDR2 FQNNGV. Trimming took 5 bases from V and 9 from J; bases not matched to a gene: 16. The length of the CDR3 is 15 residues. CDR3 bases: TGTGCCAGCAGCCCGAACTCCGGGGGAGGGCCCCCGCAGTACTTC. Its protein is CASSPNSGGGPPQYF.

This chain joins TRBV4-1 and TRBJ2-1; 8 bases agree with TRBD2. Germline V gene sequence: CDR1 MGHRA, CDR2 YSYEKL. The CDR3 length is 15 residues. J was trimmed by 0 bases and V by 5 bases; bases with no gene match: 3. CDR3 in DNA: TGCGCCAGCAGCTCACTAGCGGACTCCTACAATGAGCAGTTCTTC. It is translated as CASSSLADSYNEQFF.

V usage is TRBV10-2 and J usage is TRBJ2-3, with a tentative D call TRBD2 (5 bases). Deletions cut 3 bases from V and 4 bases from J, with 11 bases between. The V gene's germline CDR1 is WSHSY and CDR2 SAAADI. This CDR3 comprises 14 residues. This chain's CDR3 is CASSDSGRADTQYF. Here the CDR3 DNA reads TGCGCCAGCAGTGATTCCGGGCGGGCAGATACGCAGTATTTT.

CDR3 amino acids: CARSLVPPGQGSSSYNSPLHF. DNA of the CDR3: TGTGCCAGAAGCTTGGTTCCCCCGGGACAGGGATCTTCCTCCTATAATTCACCCCTCCACTTT. The chain is built from TRBV5-3 and TRBJ1-6, with 9 nucleotides matching TRBD1. TRBV5-3 belongs to the ORF category, with a function that is uncertain. V shed 0 bases, J shed 0 bases, and the junction held 13 bases outside the gene matches. This CDR3 has 21 amino acids.

The chain couples TRBV30 to TRBJ1-2; possibly TRBD1 for D (6 bases). The CDR3 loop spans 17 amino acids. Trimming pared 4 bases from V and 2 bases from J, leaving 23 bases between. Germline CDR1 is GTSNPN and CDR2 is SVGIG (reference sequence). Here the CDR3 DNA reads TGTGCCTGGACCCCGGGGGGACACCTCCTTCGAAACTATGGCTACACCTTC. Protein sequence: CAWTPGGHLLRNYGYTF.

This clone was observed a few times. The chain carries TRBV27 and TRBJ1-4, with D maybe TRBD1 (6 bases). Trimming pared 6 bases from V and 0 bases from J, leaving 14 bases between. The germline V gene has CDR1 MNHEY and CDR2 SMNVEV (reference sequence). CDR3 length: 16 residues. CDR3 amino acids: CASSKRQAATNEKLFF. The CDR3 bases are TGTGCCAGCAGCAAAAGACAGGCCGCAACTAATGAAAAACTGTTTTTT.

The J gene is TRBJ2-1, the V gene TRBV7-6; a weak D match, TRBD2 (7 bases). CDR3 size: 15 residues. CDR1 is SGHVS and CDR2 is FNYEAQ in the germline V gene. Deletions cut 5 bases from V and 4 bases from J, with 15 bases between. CDR3 DNA: TGTGCCAGCAGCCTGGGGGCGGGACTATACAATGAGCAGTTCTTC. Encoded protein: CASSLGAGLYNEQFF.

J is TRBJ1-1 and V is TRBV10-3; 8 nucleotides line up with TRBD1. The V segment lost 10 bases and the J segment 0 bases; nucleotides outside the gene matches: 10. The germline V gene has CDR1 ENHRY and CDR2 SYGVKD. This CDR3 is 15 amino acids long. The CDR3 sequence: CATGGRGRVNTEAFF. The DNA for the CDR3 is TGTGCCACCGGCGGCAGGGGGCGGGTGAACACTGAAGCTTTCTTT.

In regard to this clone: The CDR3 ends on some other residue instead of the conserved phenylalanine or tryptophan, so this is likely a read error. V and J are TRBV29-1 and TRBJ1-2, with D tentatively TRBD1 (5 bases). The CDR3 spans 15 residues. Germline assignment: CDR1 SQVTM and CDR2 ANQGSEA. V was cut by 5 bases and J by 3 bases, with 19 bases left in between. The CDR3 DNA sequence: TGCAGCGTTTATGGGGAACACCTAGGGGACTATGGCTACACCGTC. This translates into CSVYGEHLGDYGYTV.

This sequence joins TRBV29-1 and TRBJ2-1; no firm D call. In germline, CDR1 is SQVTM, CDR2 ANQGSEA. Trimming shortened V by 0 bases and J by 7 bases, and 13 bases separated the two germline ends. This CDR3 has 14 amino acids. In DNA form, the CDR3 reads TGCAGCGTTGAAGACGGTCTATTTGGTAATGAGCAGTTCTTC. This codes for CSVEDGLFGNEQFF.

The V and J genes are TRBV19 and TRBJ2-2; D is uncertain. Germline values: CDR1 LNHDA, CDR2 SQIVND (reference sequence). The germline V and J ends were trimmed by 7 bases and 6 bases, with 6 bases remaining between them. The CDR3 has 11 amino acids. In DNA, the CDR3 is TGTGCCAGTACTCTAGCCGGGGAGCTGTTTTTT. Translating gives CASTLAGELFF.

The CDR3 DNA follows: TGTGCCGGACTCAGTAGAGACACCGGGGAGCTGTTTTTT. Translating gives CAGLSRDTGELFF. This rearrangement joins TRBV27 to TRBJ2-2; possibly TRBD2 for D (5 bases). The V gene's germline CDR1 is MNHEY and CDR2 SMNVEV (reference sequence). The CDR3 has 13 residues. V dropped 11 bases and J dropped 3 bases, with 13 bases sitting between them.

The count of this clone is one. V gene TRBV15 combines with J gene TRBJ1-2; D unresolved. Per the germline V gene, CDR1 is LNHNV and CDR2 is YYDKDF (reference sequence). The V gene lost 0 bases and the J gene lost 0 bases, with 14 bases spanning the gap. The CDR3 runs 17 residues. CDR3 residues: CATSRDLVQPANYGYTF. The DNA for the CDR3 is TGTGCCACCAGCAGAGATTTGGTACAGCCCGCTAACTATGGCTACACCTTC.

The J gene is TRBJ2-7, the V gene TRBV27; TRBD1 aligns across 9 bases. The length of the CDR3 is 14 residues. V lost 4 bases, J lost 3 bases, and 4 bases stayed unmatched. CDR1 is MNHEY and CDR2 is SMNVEV in the germline V gene (reference sequence). The CDR3 bases are TGTGCCAGCAGTTGGGGACAGGGAAGCTACGAGCAGTACTTC. Translated: CASSWGQGSYEQYF.

The rearrangement uses TRBV6-5 and TRBJ2-1; 7 bases are shared with TRBD2. V shed 6 bases, J shed 4 bases, and the junction held 6 bases outside the gene matches. The CDR3 loop spans 14 amino acids. CDR1 MNHEY and CDR2 SVGAGI come from the germline V gene. As DNA, the CDR3 is TGTGCCAGCAGGCCTAGCGGAGGTTACAATGAGCAGTTCTTC. Its translation is CASRPSGGYNEQFF.

This chain links TRBV11-2 with TRBJ2-7; perhaps TRBD1 as D (6 bases). V shed 4 bases and J shed 3 bases, with 13 bases lying between them. CDR1 is SGHAT and CDR2 is FQNNGV in the germline V gene. The CDR3 spans 14 residues. Here the CDR3 reads CASSWGQGVYEQYF. The CDR3 DNA reads as TGTGCCAGCAGCTGGGGGCAGGGCGTCTACGAGCAGTACTTC.

In its sample, this clone was seen once. The genes are TRBV4-1 and TRBJ2-1; TRBD2 matches 12 bases. J was trimmed by 4 bases and V by 4 bases; bases with no gene match: 8. This CDR3 contains 17 residues. Germline V gene sequence: CDR1 MGHRA, CDR2 YSYEKL. CDR3 residues: CASSRGGLAGTYNEQFF. CDR3 coding DNA: TGCGCCAGCAGCCGGGGTGGACTAGCGGGAACTTACAATGAGCAGTTCTTC.

The chain recombines TRBV6-5 with TRBJ1-2, with TRBD1 identical over 7 bases. In germline, CDR1 is MNHEY, CDR2 SVGAGI. The length of the CDR3 is 13 residues. The V gene end was trimmed by 6 bases and the J gene end by 1 base; junction bases not matched to a gene: 2. CDR3 amino acids: CASRQGLNYGYTF. In DNA, the CDR3 is TGTGCCAGCAGACAGGGGCTTAACTATGGCTACACCTTC.

The chain is built from TRBV19 and TRBJ1-3; perhaps TRBD1 as D (5 bases). The CDR3 length is 17 residues. V was pared by 5 bases and J by 5 bases, with 22 bases between. Looked up from germline, CDR1 is LNHDA and CDR2 is SQIVND (reference sequence). Written as DNA, the CDR3 is TGTGCCAGTAGTCTGATAAACTCCGACAGATGGAGAAACACCATATATTTT. It specifies CASSLINSDRWRNTIYF.

The chain has TRBV27 and TRBJ2-1, with TRBD1 matching over 9 bases. V shed 3 bases, J shed 9 bases, and the junction held 9 bases outside the gene matches. This CDR3 has 15 residues. Germline V CDR1 and CDR2: MNHEY, SMNVEV (reference sequence). CDR3 in amino acids: CASSLWGQGSSEQFF. The CDR3 coding sequence is TGTGCCAGCAGTTTGTGGGGACAGGGATCCTCTGAGCAGTTCTTC.

The chain uses TRBV2 and TRBJ2-4; 9 bases align to TRBD2. This CDR3 contains 18 residues. Germline assignment: CDR1 SNHLY and CDR2 FYNNEI. The J segment lost 1 base and the V segment lost 5 bases, leaving 12 bases of the junction unmatched. The CDR3 nucleotides are TGTGCCAGCAGTCAGCCGGGACTAGCTGATAGGGCCAAAAACATTCAGTACTTC. This gives the protein CASSQPGLADRAKNIQYF.